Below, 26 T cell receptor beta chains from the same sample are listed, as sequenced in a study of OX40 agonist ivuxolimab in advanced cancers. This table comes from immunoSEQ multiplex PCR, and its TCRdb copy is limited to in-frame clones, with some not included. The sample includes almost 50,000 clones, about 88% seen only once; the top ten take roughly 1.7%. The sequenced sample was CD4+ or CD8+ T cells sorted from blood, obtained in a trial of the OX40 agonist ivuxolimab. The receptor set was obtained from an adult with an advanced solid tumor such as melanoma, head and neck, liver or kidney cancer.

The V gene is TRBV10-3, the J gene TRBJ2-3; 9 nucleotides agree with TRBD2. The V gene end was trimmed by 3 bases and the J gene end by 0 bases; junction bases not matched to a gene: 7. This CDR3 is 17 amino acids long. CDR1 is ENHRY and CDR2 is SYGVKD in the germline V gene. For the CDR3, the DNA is TGTGCCATCAGTGAAACCGCTAGCGGGATTAGCACAGATACGCAGTATTTT. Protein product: CAISETASGISTDTQYF.

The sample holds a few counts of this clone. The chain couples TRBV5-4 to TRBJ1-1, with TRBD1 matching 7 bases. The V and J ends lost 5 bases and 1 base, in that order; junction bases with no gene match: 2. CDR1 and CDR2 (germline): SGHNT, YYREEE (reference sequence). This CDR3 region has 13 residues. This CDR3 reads CASRGQPNTEAFF. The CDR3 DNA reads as TGTGCCAGCAGGGGACAGCCGAACACTGAAGCTTTCTTT.

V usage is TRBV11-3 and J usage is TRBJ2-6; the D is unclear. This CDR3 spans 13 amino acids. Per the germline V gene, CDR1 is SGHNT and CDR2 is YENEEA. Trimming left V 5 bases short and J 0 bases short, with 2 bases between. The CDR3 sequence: CASSTSGANVLTF. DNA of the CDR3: TGTGCCAGCAGCACCTCTGGGGCCAACGTCCTGACTTTC.

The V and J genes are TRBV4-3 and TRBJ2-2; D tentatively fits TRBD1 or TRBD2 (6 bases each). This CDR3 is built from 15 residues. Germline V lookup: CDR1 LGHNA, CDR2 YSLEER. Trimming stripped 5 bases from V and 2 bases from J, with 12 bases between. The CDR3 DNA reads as TGCGCCAGCAGCGCGGGGACACACAACACCGGGGAGCTGTTTTTT. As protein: CASSAGTHNTGELFF.

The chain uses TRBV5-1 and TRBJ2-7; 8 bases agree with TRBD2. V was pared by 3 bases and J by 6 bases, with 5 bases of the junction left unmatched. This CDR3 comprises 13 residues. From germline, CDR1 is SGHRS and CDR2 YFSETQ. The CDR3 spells CASSWRTSREQYF. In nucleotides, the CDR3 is TGCGCCAGCAGCTGGAGGACTAGCCGCGAGCAGTACTTC.

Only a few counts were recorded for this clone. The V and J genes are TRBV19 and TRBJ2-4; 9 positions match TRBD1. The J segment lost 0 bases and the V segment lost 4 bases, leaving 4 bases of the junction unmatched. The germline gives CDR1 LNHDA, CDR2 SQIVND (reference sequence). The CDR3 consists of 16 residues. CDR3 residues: CASSTGTGLAKNIQYF. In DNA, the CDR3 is TGTGCCAGTAGTACCGGGACAGGGTTAGCCAAAAACATTCAGTACTTC.

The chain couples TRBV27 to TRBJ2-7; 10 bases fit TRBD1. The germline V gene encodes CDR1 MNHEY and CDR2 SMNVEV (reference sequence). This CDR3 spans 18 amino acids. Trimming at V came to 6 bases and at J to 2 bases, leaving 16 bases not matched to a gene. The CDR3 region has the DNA TGTGCCAGCAGCCCCAGGGGACAGGGGTCTTACCGAACCTACGAGCAGTACTTC. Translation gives CASSPRGQGSYRTYEQYF.

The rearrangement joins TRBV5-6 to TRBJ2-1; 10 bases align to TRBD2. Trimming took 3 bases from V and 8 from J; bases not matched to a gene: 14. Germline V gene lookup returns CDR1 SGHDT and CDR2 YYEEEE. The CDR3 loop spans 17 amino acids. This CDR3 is CASSSILWTSGWDEQFF. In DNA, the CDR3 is TGTGCCAGCAGCTCTATATTATGGACTAGCGGCTGGGATGAGCAGTTCTTC.

CDR3 DNA: TGTGCCAGCAGCCCCCGCGTGACGGCTGAAGCTTTCTTT. The encoded protein is CASSPRVTAEAFF. V and J are TRBV11-2 and TRBJ1-1; D gene unclear. The CDR3 runs to 13 residues. The germline V and J ends were trimmed by 5 bases and 6 bases, with 13 bases remaining between them. In germline, CDR1 is SGHAT, CDR2 FQNNGV.

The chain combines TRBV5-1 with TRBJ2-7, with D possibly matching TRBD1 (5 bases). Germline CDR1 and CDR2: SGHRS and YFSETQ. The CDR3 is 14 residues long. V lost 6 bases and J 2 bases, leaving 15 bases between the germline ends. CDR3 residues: CASNPGQFAYEQYF. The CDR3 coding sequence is TGCGCCAGCAATCCAGGGCAGTTTGCCTACGAGCAGTACTTC.

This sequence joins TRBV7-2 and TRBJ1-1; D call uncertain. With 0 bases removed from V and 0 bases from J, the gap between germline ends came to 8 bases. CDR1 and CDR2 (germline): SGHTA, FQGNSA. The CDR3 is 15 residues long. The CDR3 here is CASSLAREVNTEAFF. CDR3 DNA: TGTGCCAGCAGCTTAGCTAGGGAGGTGAACACTGAAGCTTTCTTT.

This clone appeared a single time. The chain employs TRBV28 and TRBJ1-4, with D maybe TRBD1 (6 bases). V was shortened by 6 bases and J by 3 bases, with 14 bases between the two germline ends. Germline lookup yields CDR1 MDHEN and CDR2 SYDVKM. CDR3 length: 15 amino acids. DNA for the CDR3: TGTGCCAGCAGCCCCCCCAGGGGCTCTAATGAAAAACTGTTTTTT. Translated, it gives CASSPPRGSNEKLFF.

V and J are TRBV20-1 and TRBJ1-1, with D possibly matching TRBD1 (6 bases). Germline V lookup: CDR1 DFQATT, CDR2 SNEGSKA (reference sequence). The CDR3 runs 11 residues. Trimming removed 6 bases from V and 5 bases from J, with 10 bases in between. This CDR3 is CSATQGTEAFF. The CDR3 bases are TGCAGTGCGACACAGGGAACTGAAGCTTTCTTT.

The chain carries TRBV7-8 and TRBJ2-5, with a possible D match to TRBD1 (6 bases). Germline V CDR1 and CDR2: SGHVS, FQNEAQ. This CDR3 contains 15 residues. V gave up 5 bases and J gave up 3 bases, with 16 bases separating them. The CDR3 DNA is TGTGCCAGCAGCATCTCTTGGGACAAAAAAGAGACCCAGTACTTC. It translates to CASSISWDKKETQYF.

The chain's CDR3 is CASRSGGGNTEAFF. DNA of the CDR3: TGTGCCAGCAGGTCGGGAGGGGGAAACACTGAAGCTTTCTTT. The V gene is TRBV14, the J gene TRBJ1-1; the D gene is possibly TRBD1 (6 bases). V was trimmed by 6 bases and J by 2 bases, leaving 13 bases between them. This CDR3 is built from 14 residues. Germline CDR1 is SGHDN and CDR2 is FVKESK.

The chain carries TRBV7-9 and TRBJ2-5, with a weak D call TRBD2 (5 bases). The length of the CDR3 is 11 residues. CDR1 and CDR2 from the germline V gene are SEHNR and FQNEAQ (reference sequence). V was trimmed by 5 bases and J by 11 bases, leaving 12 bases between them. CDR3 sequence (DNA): TGTGCCAGCAGCGCGGGCCCTTGGCAGTACTTC. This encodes CASSAGPWQYF.

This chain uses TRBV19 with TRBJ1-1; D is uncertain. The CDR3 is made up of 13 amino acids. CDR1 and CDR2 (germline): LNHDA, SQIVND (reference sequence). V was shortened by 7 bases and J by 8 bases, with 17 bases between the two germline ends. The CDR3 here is CASTRERGIEAFF. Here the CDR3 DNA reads TGTGCCAGTACAAGGGAGCGTGGGATCGAAGCTTTCTTT.

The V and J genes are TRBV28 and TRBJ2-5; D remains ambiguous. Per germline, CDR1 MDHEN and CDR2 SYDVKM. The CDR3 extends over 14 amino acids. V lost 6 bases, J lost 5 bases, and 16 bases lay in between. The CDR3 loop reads CASSPGPGRETQYF. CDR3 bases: TGTGCCAGCAGCCCCGGGCCCGGACGGGAGACCCAGTACTTC.

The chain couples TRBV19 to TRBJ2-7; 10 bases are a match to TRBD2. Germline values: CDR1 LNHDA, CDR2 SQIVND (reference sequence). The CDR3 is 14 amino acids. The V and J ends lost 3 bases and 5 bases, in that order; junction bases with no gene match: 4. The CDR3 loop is CASSIGLAGDEQYF. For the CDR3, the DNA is TGTGCCAGTAGTATTGGGCTAGCGGGAGACGAGCAGTACTTC.

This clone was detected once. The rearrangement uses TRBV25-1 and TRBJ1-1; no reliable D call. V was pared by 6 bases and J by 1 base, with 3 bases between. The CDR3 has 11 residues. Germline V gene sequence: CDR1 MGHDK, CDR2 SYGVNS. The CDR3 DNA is TGTGCCAGCAGGAGGAACACTGAAGCTTTCTTT. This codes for CASRRNTEAFF.

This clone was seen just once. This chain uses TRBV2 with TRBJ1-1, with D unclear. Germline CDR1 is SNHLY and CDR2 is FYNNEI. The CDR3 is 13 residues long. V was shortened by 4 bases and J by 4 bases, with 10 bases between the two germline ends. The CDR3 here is CASSGLAGTEAFF. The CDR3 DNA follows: TGTGCCAGCAGTGGACTAGCCGGCACTGAAGCTTTCTTT. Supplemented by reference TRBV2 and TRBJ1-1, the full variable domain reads EPEVTQTPSHQVTQMGQEVILRCVPISNHLYFYWYRQILGQKVEFLVSFYNNEISEKSEIFDDQFSVERPDGSNFTLKIRSTKLEDSAMYFCASSGLAGTEAFFGQGTRLTVV.

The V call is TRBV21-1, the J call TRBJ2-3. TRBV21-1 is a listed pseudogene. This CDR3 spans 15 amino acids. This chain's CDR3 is CASSRGTRSTDTQYF. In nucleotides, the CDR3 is TGTGCCAGCAGCAGGGGTACACGCAGCACAGATACGCAGTATTTT.

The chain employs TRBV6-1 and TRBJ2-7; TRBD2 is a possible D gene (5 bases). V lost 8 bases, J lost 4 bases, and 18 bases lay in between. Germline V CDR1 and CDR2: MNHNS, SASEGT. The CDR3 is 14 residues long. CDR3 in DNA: TGTGCCAGCGCCGTGGCCCCCGGGGTGTACGAGCAGTACTTC. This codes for CASAVAPGVYEQYF.

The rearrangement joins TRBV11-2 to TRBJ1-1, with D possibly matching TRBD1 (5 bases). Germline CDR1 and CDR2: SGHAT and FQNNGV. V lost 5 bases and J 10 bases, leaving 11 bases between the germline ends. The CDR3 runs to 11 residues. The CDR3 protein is CASSAGVGAFF. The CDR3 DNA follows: TGTGCCAGCAGCGCGGGGGTGGGAGCTTTCTTT.

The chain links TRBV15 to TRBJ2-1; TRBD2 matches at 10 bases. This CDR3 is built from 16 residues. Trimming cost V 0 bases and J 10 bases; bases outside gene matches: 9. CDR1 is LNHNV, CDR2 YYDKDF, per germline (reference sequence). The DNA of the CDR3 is TGTGCCACCAGCAGAGATTACCAGCGGGAGGGGAGAGAGCAGTTCTTC. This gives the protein CATSRDYQREGREQFF.

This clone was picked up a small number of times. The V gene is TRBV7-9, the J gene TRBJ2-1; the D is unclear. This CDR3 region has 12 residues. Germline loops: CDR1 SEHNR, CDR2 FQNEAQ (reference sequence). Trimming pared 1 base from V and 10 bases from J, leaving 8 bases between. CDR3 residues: CASSLVPFEQFF. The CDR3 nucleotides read TGTGCCAGCAGCTTAGTTCCGTTCGAGCAGTTCTTC.